The 4 T cell receptor beta chains listed next were all sequenced from one sample in a study of blood T cell repertoires in COVID-19. Produced via immunoSEQ multiplex PCR; TCRdb's table is partial and in-frame only. The table records about 88,000 clones, approximately 91% of them present only once. Sequenced: peripheral blood. These receptors all come from a woman at least 80 years old with acute or convalescent COVID-19.

The chain has TRBV12-3 or TRBV12-4 and TRBJ1-4; no clear D. V was shortened by 6 bases and J by 8 bases, with 10 bases between the two germline ends. The CDR3 has 12 amino acids. Here the CDR3 DNA reads TGTGCCAGCAGCCCTATCCACGAAAAACTGTTTTTT. Protein product: CASSPIHEKLFF.

This chain joins TRBV6-5 and TRBJ1-2, with D maybe TRBD1 (6 bases). The V end was cut by 6 bases, the J end by 4 bases, with 12 bases between. Germline V gene data show CDR1 as MNHEY and CDR2 as SVGAGI. The CDR3 contains 13 residues. The CDR3 protein is CASSMDSFYGYTF. The DNA for the CDR3 is TGTGCCAGCAGCATGGACAGCTTCTATGGCTACACCTTC.

This chain connects TRBV19 to TRBJ2-1; 7 bases fit TRBD1. Germline V gives CDR1 LNHDA, CDR2 SQIVND (reference sequence). This CDR3 is built from 16 residues. Germline trimming cut 0 bases from V and 3 bases from J; bases unmatched to any gene: 5. The CDR3 protein is CASSIDYRGFYNEQFF. The CDR3 nucleotides are TGTGCCAGTAGTATAGACTACAGGGGCTTCTACAATGAGCAGTTCTTC. The variable domain in full, with the rest retrieved from reference TRBV19 and TRBJ2-1, is DGGITQSPKYLFRKEGQNVTLSCEQNLNHDAMYWYRQDPGQGLRLIYYSQIVNDFQKGDIAEGYSVSREKKESFPLTVTSAQKNPTAFYLCASSIDYRGFYNEQFFGPGTRLTVL.

The chain employs TRBV30 and TRBJ1-6; TRBD1 aligns across 9 bases. This CDR3 has 15 residues. With 3 bases clipped from V and 7 bases from J, the junction kept 7 bases outside the gene matches. Germline V lookup: CDR1 GTSNPN, CDR2 SVGIG (reference sequence). The CDR3 here is CAWRKPGTGNSPLHF. The CDR3 region has the DNA TGTGCCTGGAGAAAGCCCGGGACAGGGAATTCACCCCTCCACTTT.